Described below is a single T cell receptor (beta chain) sequence and its context. The clone's antigen remains unknown. No much larger clonotype is one base removed from it; base qualities were not supplied. The data derive from a study of shared clonotypes between healthy human individuals (dated by TCRdb to between 2020 and 2021). For the study in its entirety: Three men and a couple of women, aged 18 to 49 years, made up the cohort. For each donor, CD4 naive and CD4 memory were each run on three plates, CD8 naive on two plates, and CD8 memory on one plate. Blood TCR repertoires of several healthy adults were deeply sequenced to estimate repertoire size and the extent of clonotype sharing between individuals. Different laboratories and diverse techniques were used to prepare libraries and sequence TCR repertoires, to increase sequencing depth and limit assay-specific biases. Between about 0.8 and 8.9 billion PBMCs per donor were obtained by leukapheresis. Study-wide conclusions, independent of this receptor: Based on pairwise subsampling, the degree of clonotype sharing among donors was expected to be affected by sequencing depth. Roughly 5% of naive CD4, roughly 3.6% of naive CD8, around 2.3% of memory CD4, and around 0.42% of memory CD8 clonotypes were shared across several donors. Incomplete sequencing was indicated by rarefaction of sorted-subset datasets, despite the large sequencing depth. Estimated clonotype richness was generally larger for naive than for memory subsets. Clonotypes shared by all four sorted-subset donors showed higher generation probabilities than non-shared clonotypes. Only blood was sampled, and tissue TCR repertoires likely differ from those in blood. The small number of donors limited the genetic and exposure-history diversity represented.

TCR CDR3 regions were amplified from genomic DNA by multiplex PCR using the deep immunoSEQ assay. For each cell subset, the extracted genomic DNA was distributed evenly across all wells of several immunoSEQ 96-well plates, and each plate served as one replicate. For sorted subsets, approximately 200 ng of genomic DNA, equivalent to tens of thousands of T cell genomes, went into each replicate PCR. The purified libraries were quantified using a Qubit 3.0 fluorometer, sized with a Bioanalyzer 2100, and then quantified again using the KAPA Library Quantification kit. Every immunoSEQ 96-well plate was sequenced on a separate single-read 150-cycle Illumina NextSeq 550 flow cell. As for the original processing: Because the immunoSEQ output included only junctional sequences and no quality scores, the filtering could not be the same as the filtering used for full-length reads. To assign V/J genes and CDR3, sequences were annotated using PyIR, a Python wrapper for IgBLAST v1.9, with IMGT germline references. Any read was removed if the V/J assignment was weak (E-value above 1e-6), the CDR3 was missing, or the read contained stop codons, out-of-frame junctions, or ambiguous translated residues. V3J clonotypes were defined as sequences sharing an identical inferred V gene, J gene, and CDR3 amino acid sequence. To compute the percentage overlap between repertoires, the number of shared unique clonotypes was divided by the size of the smaller repertoire. Richness of each repertoire was evaluated using RTK rarefaction, the Chao1 estimator, and Recon v2.1 estimates of unobserved clonotypes. OLGA was used to compute generation probabilities for all TCRbeta clonotypes that the gDNA method yielded from a handful of donors. TCRdb retrieved this table from immuneACCESS and kept in-frame rearrangements only. Not all clones are present; in checked studies, unresolved V genes account for under half, and no reason is known for the remainder. V, J and clone size reflect that table, while D and trimming were determined from the DNA. The sample yields about 700,000 clones; under 95% were counted once. The ten largest clones represent more than 20% of the sample.

CD8 naive samples consisted of CD45RO-negative cells that were positively selected for CCR7, yielding a CD45RA+CCR7+ population without TemRA cells. Donors were healthy HIV-negative adults with no recently reported acute infections or vaccinations. All donors were Caucasian adults living in Nashville, Tennessee, USA. Blood was collected by leukapheresis, and PBMCs were isolated by Ficoll-Histopaque density gradient centrifugation and then cryopreserved in liquid nitrogen vapor phase. Analytical flow cytometry was used to check the purity and quantity of every magnetically sorted T cell population. Genomic DNA was isolated from every sorted fraction and measured by UV absorbance on a Nanodrop 2000c. CDR1 is given as SQVTM and CDR2 as ANQGSEA, both from the germline V gene. Inclusive of the bounding cysteine and phenylalanine, the CDR3 is 15 residues long. Of all the DNA, just the CDR3 is kept, 45 bases in frame from base 1. V is reduced by 0 bases and J by 1 base, leaving a spacing of 12 bases between them.

Sequencing was done on a sample of naive CD8+ T cells sorted from blood. The label giving this sample's cell subset or site can be read as: CD45RA+CCR7+. The TCR was taken from a man younger than 45 in good health. Rearrangement joined TRBV29-1 to TRBJ2-5; TRBD1 is perhaps the D gene, given 6 matching bases. The CDR3 protein is CSVEEPEDSQETQYF. The DNA sequence reads TGCAGCGTTGAAGAACCAGAGGACAGCCAAGAGACCCAGTACTTC.